Listed here are 17 T cell receptor beta chains from one sample, sequenced in a study of T cell responses to AZD1222 COVID-19 vaccine (dated by TCRdb to the early 2020s). This sample's time point label indicates: baseline before first vaccination. Per the publication, the treatment or condition label means: meningococcal conjugate vaccine given as trial control. Libraries were built with the immunoSEQ multiplex PCR assay. Drawn from immuneACCESS, this table holds only the in-frame rearrangements with V and J called that TCRdb kept. Clones are partly lost; checked studies trace under half to an unresolved V gene and leave the rest unexplained. Here the sample has approximately 80,000 clones; approximately 91% occur a single time. In total, the top ten clones hold approximately 4.7% of the sample. The source material was peripheral blood, sampled on day 0 of MenACWY control vaccination. The source is an adult in good health.

J is TRBJ2-7 and V is TRBV28; a possible D gene is TRBD1 (6 bases). The CDR3 is made up of 12 amino acids. Between the trimmed V and J ends, which lost 6 bases and 2 bases, there was a span of 8 bases. Germline V gives CDR1 MDHEN, CDR2 SYDVKM. CDR3 sequence reads: CASSRTAYEQYF. CDR3 coding DNA: TGTGCCAGCAGCAGGACAGCCTACGAGCAGTACTTC. The whole variable domain, filled in from reference TRBV28 and TRBJ2-7, reads DVKVTQSSRYLVKRTGEKVFLECVQDMDHENMFWYRQDPGLGLRLIYFSYDVKMKEKGDIPEGYSVSREKKERFSLILESASTNQTSMYLCASSRTAYEQYFGPGTRLTVT.

V is TRBV11-3 and J is TRBJ1-6; D is uncertain. The CDR3 loop spans 12 amino acids. Germline CDR1 and CDR2: SGHNT and YENEEA. Trimming took off 1 base at V and 10 bases at J, with 5 bases between the two ends. The CDR3 here is CASSLVASPLHF. The CDR3 DNA is TGTGCCAGCAGCTTAGTAGCGTCACCCCTCCACTTT.

The chain joins TRBV29-1 to TRBJ2-1, with TRBD2 identical over 9 bases. CDR1 is SQVTM and CDR2 is ANQGSEA in the germline V gene. V was pared by 1 base and J by 3 bases, with 7 bases of the junction left unmatched. This CDR3 spans 16 amino acids. Here the CDR3 DNA reads TGCAGCGTTGAAGGGTCGGCTAGCGGGAACTACAATGAGCAGTTCTTC. Protein sequence: CSVEGSASGNYNEQFF.

This chain links TRBV28 with TRBJ2-5, with 15 bases aligning to TRBD2. This CDR3 is 16 amino acids long. V shed 6 bases, J shed 5 bases, and the junction held 7 bases outside the gene matches. Germline-derived CDR1 and CDR2 are MDHEN and SYDVKM. CDR3 residues: CASSPGLAGGRETQYF. CDR3 coding DNA: TGTGCCAGCAGCCCGGGACTAGCGGGGGGCAGGGAGACCCAGTACTTC.

The chain couples TRBV6-4 to TRBJ2-3; D is perhaps TRBD1 (6 bases). Germline loops: CDR1 MRHNA, CDR2 SNTAGT. This CDR3 has 16 residues. V was clipped by 6 bases and J by 2 bases, with 18 bases between them. The CDR3 is CASSPGTSVPTDTQYF. The CDR3 DNA sequence: TGTGCCAGCAGCCCCGGGACATCGGTCCCCACAGATACGCAGTATTTT.

The rearrangement uses TRBV10-3 and TRBJ1-2; D remains unclear. Germline CDR1 ENHRY, CDR2 SYGVKD. The CDR3 has 15 residues. Deletions cut 0 bases from V and 8 bases from J, with 16 bases between. This CDR3 is CAISESWAAVQGYTF. The CDR3 DNA sequence: TGTGCCATCAGTGAGTCCTGGGCGGCGGTTCAAGGCTACACCTTC.

The chain carries TRBV3-1 (or the pseudogene TRBV3-2) and TRBJ2-1; TRBD2 aligns across 9 bases. V shed 4 bases and J 3 bases; nucleotides not matched to a gene: 4. The CDR3 extends over 15 amino acids. CDR1 and CDR2 from the germline V gene are LGHDT and YNNKEL (reference sequence). The CDR3 loop reads CASSLTSGLYNEQFF. CDR3 coding DNA: TGTGCCAGCAGCCTGACTAGCGGACTCTACAATGAGCAGTTCTTC.

The chain carries TRBV5-8 and TRBJ1-1, with a tentative D call TRBD1 (6 bases). This CDR3 has 13 residues. V lost 4 bases to trimming and J lost 7 bases, with 14 bases between them. CDR1 SGHTS and CDR2 YDEGEE come from the germline V gene. CDR3 sequence reads: CASSLLRGHEAFF. The CDR3 DNA sequence: TGTGCCAGCAGCCTCCTCCGGGGGCATGAAGCTTTCTTT. The variable domain in full, completed from reference TRBV5-8 and TRBJ1-1, reads EAGVTQSPTHLIKTRGQQATLRCSPISGHTSVYWYQQALGLGLQFLLWYDEGEERNRGNFPPRFSGRQFPNYSSELNVNALELEDSALYLCASSLLRGHEAFFGQGTRLTVV.

The chain combines TRBV11-1 with TRBJ1-1, with 8 positions matching TRBD1. V lost 5 bases to trimming and J lost 5 bases; unmatched junction nucleotides: 10. This CDR3 contains 15 residues. The germline V gene encodes CDR1 SGHAT and CDR2 FQDESV (reference sequence). The CDR3 region has the DNA TGTGCCAGCAGCGAAGACAGGGGCCTGAGGACTGAAGCTTTCTTT. Translation: CASSEDRGLRTEAFF.

The chain couples TRBV7-9 to TRBJ1-2; 9 nucleotides align to TRBD1. The CDR3 is made up of 15 amino acids. The germline CDR1 and CDR2 sequences are SEHNR and FQNEAQ (reference sequence). The V segment lost 0 bases and the J segment 7 bases; nucleotides outside the gene matches: 6. The CDR3 region has the DNA TGTGCCAGCAGCTTAGCGGGGGGACAGGGAGTTGGCTACACCTTC. It yields the protein CASSLAGGQGVGYTF.

The chain employs TRBV18 and TRBJ2-3; D not resolved. V lost 3 bases and J 1 base, leaving 8 bases between the germline ends. CDR3 length equals 14 residues. In germline, CDR1 is KGHSH, CDR2 LQKENI. The CDR3: CASSPQAGTDTQYF. In DNA form, the CDR3 reads TGTGCCAGCTCACCCCAGGCGGGCACAGATACGCAGTATTTT.

The gene calls are TRBV27 and TRBJ2-1; D possibly corresponds to TRBD2 (6 bases). The germline V gene encodes CDR1 MNHEY and CDR2 SMNVEV (reference sequence). Trimming stripped 3 bases from V and 5 bases from J, with 17 bases between. CDR3 length: 16 amino acids. The CDR3 sequence is CASSLSRAGTNNEQFF. CDR3 DNA sequence: TGTGCCAGCAGTTTGTCAAGGGCGGGGACGAACAATGAGCAGTTCTTC.

The chain uses TRBV15 and TRBJ2-2; no clear D. V lost 0 bases and J 6 bases, leaving 11 bases between the germline ends. In germline, CDR1 is LNHNV, CDR2 YYDKDF (reference sequence). This CDR3 region has 15 residues. The CDR3 region is CATSRDRVGPGELFF. CDR3 nucleotide sequence: TGTGCCACCAGCAGAGATCGAGTTGGTCCCGGGGAGCTGTTTTTT.

J is TRBJ2-7 and V is TRBV7-2; 11 bases line up with TRBD1. Per germline, CDR1 SGHTA and CDR2 FQGNSA. This CDR3 has 17 amino acids. V trimming: 4 bases; J trimming: 1 base; junction bases outside the gene matches: 9. CDR3 region: CASSYLKGTGGSYEQYF. Written as DNA, the CDR3 is TGTGCCAGCAGCTATCTAAAGGGGACAGGGGGGTCCTACGAGCAGTACTTC.

The V call is TRBV27, the J call TRBJ2-3; D is possibly TRBD2 (6 bases). This CDR3 is built from 13 residues. Germline V lookup: CDR1 MNHEY, CDR2 SMNVEV (reference sequence). V was clipped by 4 bases and J by 8 bases, with 13 bases between them. As DNA, the CDR3 is TGTGCCAGCAGTTCCGCGACCGGGGGTACGCAGTATTTT. Its protein is CASSSATGGTQYF.

The chain carries TRBV2 and TRBJ1-2, with D uncertain. The CDR3 is 16 residues long. CDR1 is SNHLY and CDR2 is FYNNEI in the germline V gene. Trimming pared 7 bases from V and 3 bases from J, leaving 21 bases between. The DNA of the CDR3 is TGTGCCAGCACCCCTAAACGGATGGGCGTACACTATGGCTACACCTTC. It yields the protein CASTPKRMGVHYGYTF.

The chain couples TRBV7-2 to TRBJ1-5; unclear D gene. With 2 bases removed from V and 5 bases from J, the gap between germline ends came to 4 bases. The germline V gene has CDR1 SGHTA and CDR2 FQGNSA. The CDR3 is 12 amino acids. The DNA for the CDR3 is TGTGCCAGCAGCTTAAACGATCAGCCCCAGCATTTT. This encodes CASSLNDQPQHF.